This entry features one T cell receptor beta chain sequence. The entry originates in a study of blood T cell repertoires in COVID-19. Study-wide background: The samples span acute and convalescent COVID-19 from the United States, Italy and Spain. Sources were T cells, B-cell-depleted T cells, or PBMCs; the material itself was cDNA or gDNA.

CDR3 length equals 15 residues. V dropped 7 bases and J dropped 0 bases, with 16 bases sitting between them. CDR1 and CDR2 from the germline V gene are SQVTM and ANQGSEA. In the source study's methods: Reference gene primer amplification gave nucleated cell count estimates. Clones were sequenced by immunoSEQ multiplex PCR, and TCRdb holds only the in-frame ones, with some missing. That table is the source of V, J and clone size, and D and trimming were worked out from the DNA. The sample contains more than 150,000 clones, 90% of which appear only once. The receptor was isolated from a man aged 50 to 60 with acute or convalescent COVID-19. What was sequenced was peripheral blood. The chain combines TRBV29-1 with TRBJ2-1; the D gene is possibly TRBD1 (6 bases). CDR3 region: CSGIGTPSSYNEQFF. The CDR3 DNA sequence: TGCAGCGGAATCGGGACACCCAGCTCCTACAATGAGCAGTTCTTC.